This passage covers 29 T cell receptor beta chains from one sample sequenced in a study of blood T cell repertoires in COVID-19. Here immunoSEQ multiplex PCR was the method, and the copy in TCRdb shows in-frame clones only, minus some. The sample records about 75,000 clones, about 87% being singletons. Sequencing used peripheral blood. The receptors come from a woman aged 45-65 years with acute or convalescent COVID-19.

V and J are TRBV9 and TRBJ1-3, with TRBD1 as a possible D gene (6 bases). The CDR3 covers 18 residues. The ends were cut back, 0 bases at V and 1 base at J, with 17 bases in the middle. Germline V gene lookup returns CDR1 SGDLS and CDR2 YYNGEE. For the CDR3, the DNA is TGTGCCAGCAGCGTAGTCGCGGACAGCCGCTTTTCTGGAAACACCATATATTTT. Protein: CASSVVADSRFSGNTIYF.

This sequence joins TRBV19 and TRBJ2-2; TRBD2 might be the D (6 bases). CDR1 LNHDA and CDR2 SQIVND come from the germline V gene (reference sequence). V lost 3 bases and J 0 bases, leaving 17 bases between the germline ends. The length of the CDR3 is 18 residues. CDR3 sequence reads: CASSIRGGWITNTGELFF. The CDR3 DNA follows: TGTGCCAGTAGTATTCGTGGGGGGTGGATCACGAACACCGGGGAGCTGTTTTTT.

The V gene is TRBV3-1 (or the pseudogene TRBV3-2), the J gene TRBJ1-3; possibly TRBD1 for D (5 bases). This CDR3 has 17 residues. CDR1 LGHDT and CDR2 YNNKEL come from the germline V gene (reference sequence). The V and J ends lost 5 bases and 0 bases respectively, with 17 bases between them. Here the CDR3 reads CASSSPGSGLSGNTIYF. The CDR3 nucleotides are TGTGCCAGCAGCTCCCCAGGGTCGGGACTCTCTGGAAACACCATATATTTT.

The rearrangement uses TRBV7-9 and TRBJ2-2, with D perhaps TRBD1 (6 bases). V lost 2 bases and J lost 5, with 12 bases in between. The V gene's germline CDR1 is SEHNR and CDR2 FQNEAQ (reference sequence). The CDR3 spans 15 residues. The CDR3 loop is CASSLTGFGTGELFF. CDR3 bases: TGTGCCAGCAGCTTAACAGGGTTCGGGACCGGGGAGCTGTTTTTT.

The rearrangement joins TRBV5-6 to TRBJ1-6; 7 bases align to TRBD1. The CDR3 is made up of 15 amino acids. From germline, CDR1 is SGHDT and CDR2 YYEEEE. The J segment lost 10 bases and the V segment lost 0 bases, leaving 7 bases of the junction unmatched. CDR3 protein: CASSLGPGGVSPLHF. The DNA of the CDR3 is TGTGCCAGCAGCTTGGGACCAGGGGGTGTGTCACCCCTCCACTTT.

This chain uses TRBV6-2 or TRBV6-3 with TRBJ1-5; tentative D call: TRBD1 (5 bases). The germline V gene has CDR1 MNHEY and CDR2 SVGEGT. V was shortened by 2 bases and J by 3 bases, with 8 bases between the two germline ends. The CDR3 totals 14 residues. For the CDR3, the DNA is TGTGCCAGCAGTTACAAGGGGTCCAATCAGCCCCAGCATTTT. Translating it yields CASSYKGSNQPQHF.

This clone has just a few counts. The CDR3 is CAWSLGLNQPQHF. The CDR3 nucleotides read TGTGCCTGGAGTCTGGGGCTCAATCAGCCCCAGCATTTT. The genes are TRBV30 and TRBJ1-5; D possibly corresponds to TRBD1 (5 bases). The CDR3 loop spans 13 amino acids. Trimming pared 2 bases from V and 3 bases from J, leaving 8 bases between. Germline-derived CDR1 and CDR2 are GTSNPN and SVGIG (reference sequence). The whole variable domain, remainder taken from reference TRBV30 and TRBJ1-5, is SQTIHQWPATLVQPVGSPLSLECTVEGTSNPNLYWYRQAAGRGLQLLFYSVGIGQISSEVPQNLSASRPQDRQFILSSKKLLLSDSGFYLCAWSLGLNQPQHFGDGTRLSIL.

The gene calls are TRBV7-9 and TRBJ1-1; D possibly corresponds to TRBD1 (6 bases). This CDR3 contains 14 residues. The V gene's germline CDR1 is SEHNR and CDR2 FQNEAQ (reference sequence). V lost 3 bases to trimming and J lost 4 bases, with 12 bases between them. The CDR3 region has the DNA TGTGCCAGCAGCTTGGGGACACCCTCCACTGAAGCTTTCTTT. Translating gives CASSLGTPSTEAFF.

The genes are TRBV19 and TRBJ1-2, with a tentative D call TRBD1 (6 bases). The CDR3 extends over 17 amino acids. CDR1 is LNHDA, CDR2 SQIVND, per germline (reference sequence). The V gene lost 3 bases and the J gene lost 4 bases, with 21 bases spanning the gap. The CDR3 spells CASSIMSQGTLLYGYTF. The CDR3 DNA is TGTGCCAGTAGTATCATGTCCCAGGGGACCCTCCTCTATGGCTACACCTTC.

This sequence joins TRBV28 and TRBJ1-2; 8 bases fit TRBD1. Germline assignment: CDR1 MDHEN and CDR2 SYDVKM. CDR3 length: 16 residues. V dropped 5 bases and J dropped 4; count of bases not matched to a gene: 12. The CDR3, as DNA: TGTGCCAGCAGTCCTCATGACAGGGGAAAGGTCTATGGCTACACCTTC. Translation gives CASSPHDRGKVYGYTF.

The rearrangement joins TRBV5-4 to TRBJ2-7; TRBD2 matches 8 bases. Germline CDR1 and CDR2: SGHNT and YYREEE (reference sequence). The CDR3 runs to 13 residues. With 5 bases clipped from V and 6 bases from J, the junction kept 7 bases outside the gene matches. The CDR3 nucleotides read TGTGCCAGCAGTCTCCAAGCGGGAGCCGAGCAGTACTTC. Encoded protein: CASSLQAGAEQYF.

The chain employs TRBV7-9 and TRBJ1-4; no definite D call. CDR3 length: 15 residues. CDR1 SEHNR and CDR2 FQNEAQ come from the germline V gene (reference sequence). V dropped 0 bases and J dropped 5 bases, with 10 bases sitting between them. Written as DNA, the CDR3 is TGTGCCAGCAGCTTAGCTGAAGGAGGGAATGAAAAACTGTTTTTT. Its protein product is CASSLAEGGNEKLFF.

V gene TRBV19 combines with J gene TRBJ2-3; TRBD1 might be the D (5 bases). The ends were cut back, 10 bases at V and 10 bases at J, with 21 bases in the middle. The germline gives CDR1 LNHDA, CDR2 SQIVND (reference sequence). The CDR3 runs 13 residues. This CDR3 reads CATLGAPLFAQYF. CDR3 nucleotides: TGTGCCACCCTTGGGGCTCCGCTGTTTGCGCAGTATTTT.

The chain combines TRBV5-6 with TRBJ2-7; 7 positions agree with TRBD2. The CDR3 consists of 13 residues. V shed 5 bases and J 3 bases; nucleotides not matched to a gene: 5. Germline CDR1 is SGHDT and CDR2 is YYEEEE. In DNA, the CDR3 is TGTGCCAGCAGGGTGGGGGGGTTCTACGAGCAGTACTTC. This codes for CASRVGGFYEQYF.

The chain uses TRBV18 and TRBJ1-1; TRBD1 might be the D (5 bases). The CDR3 runs 14 residues. In germline, CDR1 is KGHSH, CDR2 LQKENI. The V gene lost 5 bases and the J gene lost 5 bases, with 15 bases spanning the gap. The CDR3 loop is CASSGLPGGTEAFF. As DNA, the CDR3 is TGTGCCAGCTCAGGTCTACCGGGGGGGACTGAAGCTTTCTTT.

This clone was detected only a few times. The rearrangement links TRBV7-2 to TRBJ2-7; D is possibly TRBD1 (6 bases). This CDR3 region has 14 residues. Trimming pared 5 bases from V and 0 bases from J, leaving 11 bases between. Germline CDR1 is SGHTA and CDR2 is FQGNSA. The CDR3, as DNA: TGTGCCAGCAGCCCGGGACACCACTCCTACGAGCAGTACTTC. The encoded protein is CASSPGHHSYEQYF.

This clone has a handful of counts. The chain couples TRBV4-3 to TRBJ1-2, with 9 nucleotides matching TRBD1. Looked up from germline, CDR1 is LGHNA and CDR2 is YSLEER. There are 13 residues in the CDR3. With V trimmed by 1 base and J by 6 bases, 0 bases remained unmatched. The chain's CDR3 is CASSQGQGDGYTF. DNA of the CDR3: TGCGCCAGCAGCCAAGGACAGGGGGATGGCTACACCTTC.

V usage is TRBV13 and J usage is TRBJ2-7; no definite D call. The CDR3 totals 13 residues. Trimming cost V 4 bases and J 5 bases, with 12 bases left between them. Per the germline V gene, CDR1 is PRHDT and CDR2 is FYEKMQ (reference sequence). DNA for the CDR3: TGTGCCAGCAGCTCCGACATTTACCACGAGCAGTACTTC. Translating gives CASSSDIYHEQYF.

The chain recombines TRBV18 with TRBJ1-2; D might be TRBD1 (6 bases). Germline V gene lookup returns CDR1 KGHSH and CDR2 LQKENI. V was clipped by 5 bases and J by 4 bases, with 20 bases between them. The CDR3 contains 16 residues. Here the CDR3 reads CASSEITGQGSYGYTF. CDR3 bases: TGTGCCAGCTCAGAAATTACAGGGCAGGGGAGCTATGGCTACACCTTC.

The J gene is TRBJ2-3, the V gene TRBV4-3, with D uncertain. V was clipped by 0 bases and J by 6 bases, with 13 bases between them. Germline values: CDR1 LGHNA, CDR2 YSLEER. The CDR3 is 15 amino acids. CDR3 amino acids: CASSQDLTLPDTQYF. In DNA form, the CDR3 reads TGCGCCAGCAGCCAAGATCTGACTCTACCGGATACGCAGTATTTT.

The rearrangement joins TRBV19 to TRBJ1-2, with D uncertain. Trimming pared 0 bases from V and 5 bases from J, leaving 10 bases between. Looked up from germline, CDR1 is LNHDA and CDR2 is SQIVND (reference sequence). The CDR3 is made up of 14 amino acids. Written as DNA, the CDR3 is TGTGCCAGTAGTATAGATCGTACAGTGTATGGCTACACCTTC. This encodes CASSIDRTVYGYTF.

The J gene is TRBJ2-7, the V gene TRBV18; TRBD2 agrees at 13 bases. The germline V gene encodes CDR1 KGHSH and CDR2 LQKENI. V shed 4 bases and J 3 bases; nucleotides not matched to a gene: 6. The CDR3 has 16 residues. In DNA, the CDR3 is TGTGCCAGCTCACTCCGGACTAGCGGGGGAAACTACGAGCAGTACTTC. This gives the protein CASSLRTSGGNYEQYF.

In its sample, this clone was seen a few times. The V gene is TRBV3-1 (or the pseudogene TRBV3-2), the J gene TRBJ2-7; 8 bases map to TRBD2. Germline V gene sequence: CDR1 LGHDT, CDR2 YNNKEL (reference sequence). This CDR3 is built from 15 residues. J lost 2 bases, V lost 7 bases, and 10 bases had no gene match. The CDR3 loop reads CASTGGLAITYEQYF. CDR3 DNA: TGTGCCAGCACAGGAGGACTAGCTATAACCTACGAGCAGTACTTC.

V and J are TRBV19 and TRBJ2-7; D may be TRBD1 (5 bases). CDR3 length: 13 residues. The germline CDR1 and CDR2 sequences are LNHDA and SQIVND (reference sequence). V was cut by 10 bases and J by 3 bases, with 16 bases left in between. The DNA for the CDR3 is TGTGCCACCAGCCCCGACAGCCTCTACGAGCAGTACTTC. Protein sequence: CATSPDSLYEQYF.

This chain joins TRBV30 and TRBJ2-7; TRBD2 might be the D (7 bases). Deletions cut 4 bases from V and 0 bases from J, with 10 bases between. The CDR3 sequence is 13 residues long. The germline gives CDR1 GTSNPN, CDR2 SVGIG (reference sequence). In DNA form, the CDR3 reads TGTGCCTGGAACCGGGGGGCCTCCTACGAGCAGTACTTC. Its translation: CAWNRGASYEQYF.

The genes are TRBV7-9 and TRBJ1-1; D perhaps matches TRBD1 (6 bases). The ends were cut back, 1 base at V and 5 bases at J, with 23 bases in the middle. The CDR3 covers 18 residues. The germline CDR1 and CDR2 sequences are SEHNR and FQNEAQ (reference sequence). In nucleotides, the CDR3 is TGTGCCAGCAGCTTAGGAGGAGGATCCAGCCTGAGGGGGACTGAAGCTTTCTTT. This sequence encodes CASSLGGGSSLRGTEAFF.

V usage is TRBV9 and J usage is TRBJ2-3; 9 nucleotides line up with TRBD2. The CDR3 length is 14 residues. Trimming at V came to 7 bases and at J to 4 bases, leaving 7 bases not matched to a gene. Looked up from germline, CDR1 is SGDLS and CDR2 is YYNGEE. CDR3 sequence (DNA): TGTGCCAGCGGGGCGGGAGGGCCCTCAGATACGCAGTATTTT. As protein: CASGAGGPSDTQYF. Variable domain in full (rest from reference TRBV9 and TRBJ2-3): DSGVTQTPKHLITATGQRVTLRCSPRSGDLSVYWYQQSLDQGLQFLIQYYNGEERAKGNILERFSAQQFPDLHSELNLSSLELGDSALYFCASGAGGPSDTQYFGPGTRLTVL.

This chain connects TRBV29-1 to TRBJ1-1, with D possibly matching TRBD1 (6 bases). This CDR3 is 12 amino acids long. Trimming removed 6 bases at V and 7 bases at J, with 15 bases between. Germline assignment: CDR1 SQVTM and CDR2 ANQGSEA. The CDR3 sequence is CSVARDTYEAFF. DNA for the CDR3: TGCAGCGTCGCCCGGGACACGTATGAAGCTTTCTTT. Full variable domain (missing parts from reference TRBV29-1 and TRBJ1-1): SAVISQKPSRDICQRGTSLTIQCQVDSQVTMMFWYRQQPGQSLTLIATANQGSEATYESGFVIDKFPISRPNLTFSTLTVSNMSPEDSSIYLCSVARDTYEAFFGQGTRLTVV.

A remark on this clone: The junction departs from germline at one end; a sequencing error may be responsible. The chain carries TRBV10-3 and TRBJ2-2; unclear D gene. The CDR3 extends over 15 amino acids. From germline, CDR1 is ENHRY and CDR2 SYGVKD. The CDR3 sequence: CAISPSAGDTRELFF. DNA of the CDR3: TGTGCCATCAGTCCATCAGCAGGTGACACCAGGGAGCTGTTTTTT.